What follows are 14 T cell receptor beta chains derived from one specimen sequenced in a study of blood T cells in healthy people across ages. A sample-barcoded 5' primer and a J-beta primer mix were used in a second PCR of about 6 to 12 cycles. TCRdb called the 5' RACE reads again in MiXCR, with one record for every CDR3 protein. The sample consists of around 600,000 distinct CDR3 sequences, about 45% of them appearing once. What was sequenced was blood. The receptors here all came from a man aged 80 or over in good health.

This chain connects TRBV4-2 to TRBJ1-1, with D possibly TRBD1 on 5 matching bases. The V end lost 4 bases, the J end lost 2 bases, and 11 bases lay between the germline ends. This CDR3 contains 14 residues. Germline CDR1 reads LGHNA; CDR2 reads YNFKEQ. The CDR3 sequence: CASSRGTFNTEAFF. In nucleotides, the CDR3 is TGTGCCAGCAGCCGAGGGACTTTCAACACTGAAGCTTTCTTT.

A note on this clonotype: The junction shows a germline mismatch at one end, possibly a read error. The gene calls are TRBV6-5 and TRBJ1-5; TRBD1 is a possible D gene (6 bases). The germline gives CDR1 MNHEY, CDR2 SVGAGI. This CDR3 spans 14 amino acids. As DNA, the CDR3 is TGTGTCAGCAGTTGCAACAGGGGCAATCAGCCCCAGCATTTT. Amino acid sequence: CVSSCNRGNQPQHF.

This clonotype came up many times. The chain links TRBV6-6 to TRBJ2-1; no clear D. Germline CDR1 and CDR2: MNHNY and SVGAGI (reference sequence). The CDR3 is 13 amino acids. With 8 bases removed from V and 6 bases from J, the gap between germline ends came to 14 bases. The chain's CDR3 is CASYALTGNEQFF. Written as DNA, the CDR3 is TGTGCCAGCTATGCCCTCACGGGCAATGAGCAGTTCTTC.

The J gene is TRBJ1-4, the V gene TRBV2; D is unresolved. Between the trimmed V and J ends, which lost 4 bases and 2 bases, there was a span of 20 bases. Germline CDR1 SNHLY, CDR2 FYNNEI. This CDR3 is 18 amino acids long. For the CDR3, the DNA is TGTGCCAGCAGTGCGCGCTGGACGGTCTTCGGGACTAATGAAAAACTGTTTTTT. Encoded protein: CASSARWTVFGTNEKLFF.

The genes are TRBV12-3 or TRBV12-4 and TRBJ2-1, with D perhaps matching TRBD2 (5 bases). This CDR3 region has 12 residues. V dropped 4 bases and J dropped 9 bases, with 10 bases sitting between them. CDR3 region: CASSWISGEQFF. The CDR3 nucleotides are TGTGCCAGCAGTTGGATAAGCGGTGAGCAGTTCTTC.

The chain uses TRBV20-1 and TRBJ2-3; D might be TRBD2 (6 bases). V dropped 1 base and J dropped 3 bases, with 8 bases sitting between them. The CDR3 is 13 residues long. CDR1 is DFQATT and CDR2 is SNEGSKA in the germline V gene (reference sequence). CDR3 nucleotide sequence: TGCAGTGCTAGAGGGGAGGTTACAGATACGCAGTATTTT. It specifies CSARGEVTDTQYF.

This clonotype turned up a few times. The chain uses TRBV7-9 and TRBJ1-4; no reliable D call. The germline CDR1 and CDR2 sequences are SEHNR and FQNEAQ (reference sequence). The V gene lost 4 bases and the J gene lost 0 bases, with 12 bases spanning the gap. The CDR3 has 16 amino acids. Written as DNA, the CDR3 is TGTGCCAGCAGCTCGGTGTGGACTTCAACTAATGAAAAACTGTTTTTT. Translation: CASSSVWTSTNEKLFF. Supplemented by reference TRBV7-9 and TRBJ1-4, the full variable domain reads DTGVSQNPRHKITKRGQNVTFRCDPISEHNRLYWYRQTLGQGPEFLTYFQNEAQLEKSRLLSDRFSAERPKGSFSTLEIQRTEQGDSAMYLCASSSVWTSTNEKLFFGSGTQLSVL.

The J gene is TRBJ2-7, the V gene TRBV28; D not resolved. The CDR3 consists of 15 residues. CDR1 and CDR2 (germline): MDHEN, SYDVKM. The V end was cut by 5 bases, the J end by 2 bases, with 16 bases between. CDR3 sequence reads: CASSPSQGNPYEQYF. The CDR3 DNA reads TGTGCCAGCAGTCCATCCCAAGGGAACCCCTACGAGCAGTACTTC.

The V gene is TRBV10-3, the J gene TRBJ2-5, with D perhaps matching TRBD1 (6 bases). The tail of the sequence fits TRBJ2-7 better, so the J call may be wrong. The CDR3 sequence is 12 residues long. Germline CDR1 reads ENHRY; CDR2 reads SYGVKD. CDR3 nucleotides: TGTGCCATCCGGGACAATCTATACGAGCAGTACTTC. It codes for CAIRDNLYEQYF.

CDR3: CASSNRGADNEQYF. The DNA of the CDR3 is TGTGCCAGCAGCAACAGGGGTGCCGACAATGAGCAGTACTTC. The chain couples TRBV27 to TRBJ2-5; 7 bases match TRBD1. J was trimmed by 11 bases and V by 6 bases; bases with no gene match: 15. The CDR3 loop spans 14 amino acids. Germline values: CDR1 MNHEY, CDR2 SMNVEV (reference sequence).

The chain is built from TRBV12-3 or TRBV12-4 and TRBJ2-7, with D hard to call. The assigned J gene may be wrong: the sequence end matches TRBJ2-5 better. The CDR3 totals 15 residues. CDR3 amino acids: CASSLARGAGETQYF. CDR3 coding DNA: TGTGCCAGCAGTTTGGCTAGAGGCGCCGGAGAGACCCAGTACTTC.

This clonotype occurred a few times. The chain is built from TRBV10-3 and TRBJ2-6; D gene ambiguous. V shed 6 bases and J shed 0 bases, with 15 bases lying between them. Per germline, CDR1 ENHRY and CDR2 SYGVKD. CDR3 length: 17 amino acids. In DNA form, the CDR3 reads TGTGCCATCAGGGTTGGACCAGTCGGCTCTGGGGCCAACGTCCTGACTTTC. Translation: CAIRVGPVGSGANVLTF.

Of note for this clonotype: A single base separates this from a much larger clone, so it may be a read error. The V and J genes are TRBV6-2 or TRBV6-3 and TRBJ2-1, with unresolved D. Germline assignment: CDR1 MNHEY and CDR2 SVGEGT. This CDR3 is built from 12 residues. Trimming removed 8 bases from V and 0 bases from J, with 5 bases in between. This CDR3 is CASGVSYNEQFF. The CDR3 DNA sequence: TGTGCCAGCGGGGTCTCCTACAATGAGCAGTTCTTC.

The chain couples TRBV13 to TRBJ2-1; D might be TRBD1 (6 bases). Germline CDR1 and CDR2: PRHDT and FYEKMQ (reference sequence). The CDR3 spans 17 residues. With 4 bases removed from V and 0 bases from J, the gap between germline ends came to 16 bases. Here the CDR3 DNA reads TGTGCCAGCAGCTACGAGACAGGACGCAGCTCCTACAATGAGCAGTTCTTC. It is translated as CASSYETGRSSYNEQFF. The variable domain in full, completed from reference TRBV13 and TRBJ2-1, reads AAGVIQSPRHLIKEKRETATLKCYPIPRHDTVYWYQQGPGQDPQFLISFYEKMQSDKGSIPDRFSAQQFSDYHSELNMSSLELGDSALYFCASSYETGRSSYNEQFFGPGTRLTVL.